The rows below give T cell receptor beta chains drawn from one sample of a study of neoadjuvant anti-PD-1 for oral cavity cancer. Sequencing used immunoSEQ multiplex PCR; TCRdb keeps in-frame clones, though not all of them. The sample consists of fewer than 90,000 clones, around 80% of them appearing once. The sample here was PBMCs, taken before nivolumab (anti-PD-1) treatment. Receptors originate from a person aged 40 to 85 with oral cavity squamous cell carcinoma. The CDR3 runs from the conserved cysteine through the conserved F or W. D genes are given only for firm matches. Clone size is shown for a subset of rows, as once, few, many or a class of expanded clone.

size	V	D	CDR3
.	TRBV11-1	TRBD1	CASSLAKDRKKNTEAFF
.	TRBV2	.	CASSENPNTEAFF
.	TRBV19	.	CASSNPRSRDYGYTF
.	TRBV27	TRBD1	CASSPGTGPYNEQFF
.	TRBV7-3	.	CASSLTTSGANVLTF
.	TRBV27	TRBD1	CASSFIRDRVTFQPQHF
once	TRBV19	.	CASSIGLGGSNTEAFF
.	TRBV5-4	.	CASSFGRTYEQYF
.	TRBV6-6	.	CASRDRGEGEKLFF
.	TRBV4-1	TRBD2	CASSPAGLAGFTDTQYF
.	TRBV10-3	.	CAISEGTVYQETQYF
once	TRBV5-8	.	CASSVAGMSNQPQHF
.	TRBV7-8	.	CASSLGGQGGNQPQHF
.	TRBV9	.	CASSDLGPQETQYF
once	TRBV19	.	CASSMRGAGAGNTEAFF
.	TRBV20-1	.	CSARDTEAFF
.	TRBV4-2	TRBD1	CASSQEQGVVPDTQYF
.	TRBV7-8	TRBD2	CASSPGGLAGGAGTQYF
.	TRBV25-1	.	CASSESGVREKLFF
.	TRBV7-2	.	CASSFRQESYGYTF